This is a list of T cell receptor beta chains from one sample in a study of T-cell memory formation after mild COVID-19. MiXCR was run by TCRdb on the 5' RACE reads, yielding one entry per CDR3 protein. The sample lists around 80,000 distinct CDR3 sequences; around 14% were seen once. The sequencing input was PBMCs or a T cell subset sorted from them (not recorded which). The origin of the receptors is an adult woman who had mild COVID-19 (a few samples of this study predate the infection). Cell type and time point are not known. The CDR3 runs from the conserved cysteine through the conserved F or W. D genes are given only for firm matches. Clone size is shown for a subset of rows, as once, few, many or a class of expanded clone.

j_gene	d_gene	v_gene	abundance	CDR3nt	CDR3aa
TRBJ2-3	TRBD1	TRBV7-3	few	TGTGCCAGCAGGTCCACAGGGGGCACAGATACGCAGTATTTT	CASRSTGGTDTQYF
TRBJ2-2	-	TRBV19	few	TGTGCCAGTAGTATAGATCCGGCAGGTTATGCCACCGGGGAGCTGTTTTTT	CASSIDPAGYATGELFF
TRBJ2-1	TRBD2	TRBV12-3/TRBV12-4	-	TGTGCCAGCAGGGCTAGCGGGGGGGCATATGAGCAGTTCTTC	CASRASGGAYEQFF
TRBJ1-2	-	TRBV6-5	-	TGTGCCAGCAGTTATCCGGGGCAGGGCTACACCTTC	CASSYPGQGYTF
TRBJ2-7	TRBD1	TRBV24-1	-	TGTGCCACCAGTCCCGGGACAGGTAACTACGAGCAGTACTTC	CATSPGTGNYEQYF
TRBJ2-1	TRBD2	TRBV14	few	TGTGCCAGCAGTTCTAGCGGGAACAATGAGCAGTTCTTC	CASSSSGNNEQFF
TRBJ2-5	TRBD2	TRBV4-2	-	TGTGCCAGCAGCCCGCCCGCTAGCGGGAGTGTCCAAGAGACCCAGTACTTC	CASSPPASGSVQETQYF
TRBJ2-1	-	TRBV5-1	few	TGCGCCAGCAGCTTGAGCGTGGGACTGCCGGTCGAGGAGCAGTTCTTC	CASSLSVGLPVEEQFF
TRBJ2-7	TRBD2	TRBV4-1	few	TGCGCCAGCAGCCAAGAAGCCCCCTTTGGGGGGGATTTTACCTACGAGCAGTACTTC	CASSQEAPFGGDFTYEQYF
TRBJ2-5	TRBD2	TRBV7-9	-	TGTGCCAGCAGCCCACCCGGGACTAGCATAGAGACCCAGTACTTC	CASSPPGTSIETQYF
TRBJ2-7	-	TRBV6-1	-	TGTGCCAGCAGTGGAAATAGCGGAAGCTCCTACGAGCAGTACTTC	CASSGNSGSSYEQYF
TRBJ2-1	-	TRBV12-3/TRBV12-4	-	TGTGCCAGCAGCAACAATGAGCAGTTCTTC	CASSNNEQFF
TRBJ2-3	-	TRBV7-9	-	TGTGCCAGCAGCTTAGTAACGGGAGTCTCAGATACGCAGTATTTT	CASSLVTGVSDTQYF
TRBJ2-5	-	TRBV12-3/TRBV12-4	-	TGTGCCAGTAAAGGGGGGAGCCAAGAGACCCAGTACTTC	CASKGGSQETQYF
TRBJ2-6	TRBD2	TRBV6-2/TRBV6-3	many	TGTGCCAGCAGTTACGGTAGCGGGAGGGCATTTGGGGCCAACGTCCTGACTTTC	CASSYGSGRAFGANVLTF
TRBJ2-1	-	TRBV29-1	-	TGCAGCGTTGCTCTTTTTCATAGCGATGAGCAGTTCTTC	CSVALFHSDEQFF